Presented here are 28 T cell receptor beta chains from one specimen sequenced in a study of vaccination and CD4 T cells after COVID-19. TCRdb called the PCR reads again in MiXCR, with one record for every CDR3 protein. The sample carries 25,000 to 35,000 distinct CDR3 sequences, roughly 45% recorded once. Time point: late sampling 161 to 241 days after vaccination in three convalescent patients. The specimen comprised CD4+ T cells from blood, sampled about 7 months after SARS-CoV-2 vaccination. Receptors originate from a human donor who had recovered from COVID-19.

The rearrangement uses TRBV20-1 and TRBJ2-5, with 14 bases aligning to TRBD2. The CDR3 runs 18 residues. Germline loops: CDR1 DFQATT, CDR2 SNEGSKA (reference sequence). V shed 5 bases, J shed 4 bases, and the junction held 15 bases outside the gene matches. CDR3 coding DNA: TGCAGTGCTGGAGGAATGACTAGCGGGAGGGGGTCGGGAGAGACCCAGTACTTC. It translates to CSAGGMTSGRGSGETQYF.

V is TRBV19 and J is TRBJ2-1, with 9 bases aligning to TRBD2. The CDR3 consists of 16 residues. Looked up from germline, CDR1 is LNHDA and CDR2 is SQIVND (reference sequence). The ends lost 1 base at V and 4 bases at J; junction bases unmatched: 5. CDR3 DNA: TGTGCCAGTAGTATAGCAGGACTAGCGAAATACAATGAGCAGTTCTTC. Amino acids: CASSIAGLAKYNEQFF.

The chain recombines TRBV28 with TRBJ1-5; tentative D call: TRBD1 (6 bases). This CDR3 is 15 amino acids long. Germline V CDR1 and CDR2: MDHEN, SYDVKM. V was trimmed by 7 bases and J by 4 bases, leaving 17 bases between them. The CDR3 loop is CASTNGGGRNQPQHF. CDR3 in DNA: TGTGCCAGCACCAATGGGGGGGGCAGGAATCAGCCCCAGCATTTT.

The V call is TRBV20-1, the J call TRBJ2-7; TRBD2 agrees at 7 bases. CDR1 is DFQATT and CDR2 is SNEGSKA in the germline V gene (reference sequence). V lost 0 bases to trimming and J lost 3 bases; unmatched junction nucleotides: 5. The CDR3 contains 14 residues. The CDR3 spells CSARDGGTHYEQYF. CDR3 nucleotide sequence: TGCAGTGCTAGAGACGGGGGGACTCACTACGAGCAGTACTTC.

This clonotype was observed a handful of times. The J gene is TRBJ2-1, the V gene TRBV15; TRBD2 agrees at 8 bases. This CDR3 region has 16 residues. Germline V CDR1 and CDR2: LNHNV, YYDKDF (reference sequence). V lost 1 base, J lost 2 bases, and 4 bases stayed unmatched. DNA of the CDR3: TGTGCCACCAGCAGAGGAAGCGGGAGTGCCTACAATGAGCAGTTCTTC. This translates into CATSRGSGSAYNEQFF.

This chain uses TRBV20-1 with TRBJ1-6, with 7 bases fitting TRBD1. The germline gives CDR1 DFQATT, CDR2 SNEGSKA (reference sequence). Trimming took 8 bases from V and 7 from J; bases not matched to a gene: 11. This CDR3 is built from 14 residues. DNA for the CDR3: TGCAGTTCCAACAGGGGTCTCTTGAATTCACCCCTCCACTTT. Translated: CSSNRGLLNSPLHF.

The V gene is TRBV7-8, the J gene TRBJ2-7; TRBD2 matches 9 bases. The junction had 7 bases not matched to a gene; V was cut back by 4 bases and J by 0 bases. CDR3 length equals 16 residues. Germline CDR1 and CDR2: SGHVS and FQNEAQ. The CDR3 here is CASSSYTSGLSYEQYF. DNA of the CDR3: TGTGCCAGCAGCTCCTACACTAGCGGGCTCTCCTACGAGCAGTACTTC.

This clonotype has just a few counts. V usage is TRBV20-1 and J usage is TRBJ1-5, with 7 bases that match TRBD1. The CDR3 runs 14 residues. Trimming at V came to 1 base and at J to 9 bases, leaving 9 bases not matched to a gene. Germline V lookup: CDR1 DFQATT, CDR2 SNEGSKA (reference sequence). The CDR3 is CSARVGQGDGPQHF. The DNA for the CDR3 is TGCAGTGCTAGAGTCGGCCAGGGGGATGGGCCCCAGCATTTT.

V usage is TRBV20-1 and J usage is TRBJ2-7, with 13 nucleotides matching TRBD2. The CDR3 runs 14 residues. Per germline, CDR1 DFQATT and CDR2 SNEGSKA (reference sequence). Trimming at V came to 1 base and at J to 9 bases, leaving 6 bases not matched to a gene. CDR3 sequence (DNA): TGCAGTGCTAGAGTTGGGACTAGCGGGACGGTGCAGTACTTC. This translates into CSARVGTSGTVQYF.

This clonotype was picked up one time. CDR3 sequence (DNA): TGTGCCAGCAGTCCCGCTTCTGGCGGGCCATTCTACGAGCAGTACTTC. This translates into CASSPASGGPFYEQYF. This chain connects TRBV28 to TRBJ2-7; perhaps TRBD2 as D (5 bases). CDR1 is MDHEN and CDR2 is SYDVKM in the germline V gene. Trimming stripped 5 bases from V and 3 bases from J, with 20 bases between. The CDR3 length is 16 residues.

The V and J genes are TRBV7-9 and TRBJ2-1, with no clear D. The CDR3 sequence is 14 residues long. From germline, CDR1 is SEHNR and CDR2 FQNEAQ (reference sequence). With 4 bases removed from V and 8 bases from J, the gap between germline ends came to 15 bases. The CDR3 DNA is TGTGCCAGCAGCTCAGGACGCTATGACGATGAGCAGTTCTTC. It translates to CASSSGRYDDEQFF. The full variable domain, with the rest looked up from reference TRBV7-9 and TRBJ2-1, is DTGVSQNPRHKITKRGQNVTFRCDPISEHNRLYWYRQTLGQGPEFLTYFQNEAQLEKSRLLSDRFSAERPKGSFSTLEIQRTEQGDSAMYLCASSSGRYDDEQFFGPGTRLTVL.

This clonotype was counted between two and nine times. J is TRBJ2-1 and V is TRBV20-1; 8 bases align to TRBD2. The CDR3 contains 16 residues. The germline V gene has CDR1 DFQATT and CDR2 SNEGSKA (reference sequence). The V and J ends lost 0 bases and 4 bases, in that order; junction bases with no gene match: 8. CDR3 loop: CSARDLSGTEYNEQFF. In nucleotides, the CDR3 is TGCAGTGCTAGAGATCTTAGCGGGACTGAATACAATGAGCAGTTCTTC.

The CDR3 nucleotides are TGCAGTGCTCCGGACGGAGGAACCACAGATACGCAGTATTTT. It encodes CSAPDGGTTDTQYF. The V and J genes are TRBV20-1 and TRBJ2-3, with D possibly TRBD2 on 5 matching bases. Germline V gene lookup returns CDR1 DFQATT and CDR2 SNEGSKA (reference sequence). Trimming stripped 5 bases from V and 2 bases from J, with 14 bases between. The CDR3 is 14 residues long.

The rearrangement uses TRBV10-3 and TRBJ1-5; D unclear. The V and J ends lost 3 bases and 6 bases respectively, with 9 bases between them. The CDR3 is made up of 13 amino acids. From germline, CDR1 is ENHRY and CDR2 SYGVKD. As DNA, the CDR3 is TGTGCCATCAGTGAAATCGAGGGTCAGCCCCAGCATTTT. Translated: CAISEIEGQPQHF.

This clonotype was recorded a few times. The chain has TRBV6-1 and TRBJ2-7, with 8 positions matching TRBD1. V shed 4 bases, J shed 4 bases, and the junction held 12 bases outside the gene matches. The CDR3 totals 16 residues. Germline CDR1 is MNHNS and CDR2 is SASEGT. The CDR3 DNA sequence: TGTGCCAGCAGTGCCGGATGGACAGGGTATGGGTACGAGCAGTACTTC. As protein: CASSAGWTGYGYEQYF.

V and J are TRBV19 and TRBJ1-1; tentative D call: TRBD1 (5 bases). CDR1 LNHDA and CDR2 SQIVND come from the germline V gene (reference sequence). The V and J ends lost 4 bases and 5 bases respectively, with 14 bases between them. CDR3 length: 14 amino acids. The CDR3 nucleotides are TGTGCCAGTAGTACCTGGCAGGGAACTACTGAAGCTTTCTTT. Translated, it gives CASSTWQGTTEAFF.

V usage is TRBV6-1 and J usage is TRBJ2-5; 10 nucleotides agree with TRBD2. This CDR3 is 15 amino acids long. V lost 7 bases to trimming and J lost 2 bases; unmatched junction nucleotides: 7. Per germline, CDR1 MNHNS and CDR2 SASEGT. CDR3 amino acids: CASNPSSGGQETQYF. CDR3 coding DNA: TGTGCCAGCAACCCCTCTAGCGGGGGTCAAGAGACCCAGTACTTC.

This clonotype was observed a handful of times. J is TRBJ2-2 and V is TRBV20-1; D possibly corresponds to TRBD2 (6 bases). The CDR3 covers 15 residues. The V gene lost 2 bases and the J gene lost 6 bases, with 16 bases spanning the gap. CDR1 and CDR2 from the germline V gene are DFQATT and SNEGSKA (reference sequence). CDR3 region: CSARSGDPNAGELFF. CDR3 bases: TGCAGTGCTAGATCGGGAGACCCAAACGCCGGGGAGCTGTTTTTT.

V and J are TRBV27 and TRBJ2-7; 10 positions match TRBD2. CDR3 size: 15 residues. Germline assignment: CDR1 MNHEY and CDR2 SMNVEV (reference sequence). Losses at the gene ends were 0 bases for V and 6 bases for J; bases not matched to a gene: 5. CDR3 in DNA: TGTGCCAGCAGTTTATCGCCTAGCGGGAGTGGCGAGCAGTACTTC. Translated: CASSLSPSGSGEQYF.

This clonotype was seen a few times. The chain couples TRBV6-5 to TRBJ2-5; D is unclear. The CDR3 has 13 residues. Germline V gene sequence: CDR1 MNHEY, CDR2 SVGAGI. Trimming cost V 0 bases and J 5 bases, with 7 bases left between them. CDR3 protein: CASSYSARETQYF. The CDR3 DNA is TGTGCCAGCAGTTACTCCGCAAGGGAGACCCAGTACTTC.

The chain combines TRBV19 with TRBJ1-5, with TRBD1 matching over 11 bases. The CDR3 length is 16 residues. Trimming cost V 6 bases and J 5 bases; bases outside gene matches: 9. Looked up from germline, CDR1 is LNHDA and CDR2 is SQIVND (reference sequence). CDR3 coding DNA: TGTGCCAGTAGGCTTTCCGGGACAGGGGGACATCAGCCCCAGCATTTT. This translates into CASRLSGTGGHQPQHF. The full variable domain, rest sourced from reference TRBV19 and TRBJ1-5, is DGGITQSPKYLFRKEGQNVTLSCEQNLNHDAMYWYRQDPGQGLRLIYYSQIVNDFQKGDIAEGYSVSREKKESFPLTVTSAQKNPTAFYLCASRLSGTGGHQPQHFGDGTRLSIL.

This clonotype was detected a few times. The chain links TRBV6-1 to TRBJ1-6, with 7 bases that match TRBD1. CDR1 and CDR2 from the germline V gene are MNHNS and SASEGT. The CDR3 covers 15 residues. V lost 8 bases, J lost 6 bases, and 10 bases stayed unmatched. The CDR3: CASSPNRGGNSPLHF. Here the CDR3 DNA reads TGTGCCAGCTCACCTAACAGGGGTGGTAATTCACCCCTCCACTTT.

The V call is TRBV28, the J call TRBJ1-1; D not resolved. Germline loops: CDR1 MDHEN, CDR2 SYDVKM. V lost 3 bases to trimming and J lost 3 bases, with 11 bases between them. This CDR3 spans 14 amino acids. CDR3 DNA sequence: TGTGCCAGCAGTTTGGGCGTACTGCACACTGAAGCTTTCTTT. This translates into CASSLGVLHTEAFF.

The chain couples TRBV6-1 to TRBJ2-5; 15 bases line up with TRBD2. CDR1 and CDR2 (germline): MNHNS, SASEGT. Trimming at V came to 2 bases and at J to 5 bases, leaving 3 bases not matched to a gene. The CDR3 loop spans 16 amino acids. The CDR3 DNA reads TGTGCCAGCAGTGAACGGACTAGCGGGAGGGCGGAGACCCAGTACTTC. It is translated as CASSERTSGRAETQYF.

V and J are TRBV7-9 and TRBJ1-1; 7 nucleotides match TRBD1. Germline-derived CDR1 and CDR2 are SEHNR and FQNEAQ (reference sequence). The CDR3 extends over 14 amino acids. The J segment lost 1 base and the V segment lost 1 base, leaving 0 bases of the junction unmatched. CDR3 region: CASSLGQGNTEAFF. The CDR3 region has the DNA TGTGCCAGCAGCTTAGGACAGGGGAACACTGAAGCTTTCTTT.

V and J are TRBV27 and TRBJ2-7; 9 bases align to TRBD2. TRBJ2-5 matches the DNA end more closely, so the J call is doubtful. Germline V lookup: CDR1 MNHEY, CDR2 SMNVEV (reference sequence). The CDR3 totals 16 residues. This CDR3 is CASSYSGSGFQETQYF. Here the CDR3 DNA reads TGTGCCAGCAGTTATAGCGGGAGCGGGTTCCAAGAGACCCAGTACTTC.

The gene calls are TRBV20-1 and TRBJ2-3, with D possibly matching TRBD2 (6 bases). The CDR3 extends over 13 amino acids. Trimming shortened V by 3 bases and J by 2 bases, and 9 bases separated the two germline ends. Germline V gene sequence: CDR1 DFQATT, CDR2 SNEGSKA (reference sequence). CDR3 region: CSASRGTTDTQYF. The CDR3 coding sequence is TGCAGTGCTAGCCGCGGGACCACAGATACGCAGTATTTT.

This clonotype was counted only a few times. For the CDR3, the DNA is TGTGCCACCCAGACTTCATCCGGGGCAGATACGCAGTATTTT. Protein sequence: CATQTSSGADTQYF. The chain recombines TRBV7-6 with TRBJ2-3, with a possible D match to TRBD2 (5 bases). CDR3 size: 14 residues. V was cut by 10 bases and J by 4 bases, with 18 bases left in between. Germline V gene sequence: CDR1 SGHVS, CDR2 FNYEAQ.